This T cell receptor beta chain emerged from a study of breast tumors, draining lymph nodes, adjacent tissues. This clonotype was seen repeatedly, ten times or more. TCRdb independently ran MiXCR on the multiplex PCR reads; one entry per CDR3 protein. The sample holds around 230,000 distinct CDR3 sequences; around 32% are singletons and the top ten take about 1.4%. The lymph nodes were axillary draining lymph nodes from breast cancer patients. The germline CDR1 and CDR2 sequences are SGHNT and YENEEA. This CDR3 contains 13 residues. V gave up 6 bases and J gave up 2 bases, with 8 bases separating them.

The specimen was axillary lymph node tissue. The chain carries TRBV11-3 and TRBJ2-1; perhaps TRBD1 as D (5 bases). The TCR was taken from a female donor with breast cancer. Some clones in this sample may be carry-over from other donors' samples. The CDR3 nucleotides are TGTGCCAGCAGTTCGGACACCTACAATGAGCAGTTCTTC. It encodes CASSSDTYNEQFF.